The sequence of this T cell receptor beta chain was determined in a study of blood T cells in healthy people across ages. General observations from the study: Roughly linear declines in TCR beta diversity per million T cells occurred with age. Percentage of naive T cells showed a strong correlation with TCR beta diversity.

Comments on this clonotype: Its antigen is as yet unknown.

Each donor supplied roughly 9 milliliters of peripheral blood. Germline CDR1 LGHDT, CDR2 YNNKEL (reference sequence). V was trimmed by 4 bases and J by 0 bases, leaving 9 bases between them. This CDR3 spans 14 amino acids. Sample-barcoded 5' priming and a J-beta primer mix drove a second PCR of 7 to 11 cycles. TCRdb re-derived calls from the 5' RACE reads in MiXCR, one entry per CDR3 protein. This sample has 1,500,000 or so distinct CDR3 sequences, with roughly 60% found just once. This chain joins TRBV3-1 and TRBJ1-1; TRBD1 is a possible D gene (5 bases). Sequencing used blood. This receptor was identified in a man between 18 and 35 years old in good health. In DNA, the CDR3 is TGTGCCAGCAGCCGTTGGGGCATGAACACTGAAGCTTTCTTT. Protein product: CASSRWGMNTEAFF.